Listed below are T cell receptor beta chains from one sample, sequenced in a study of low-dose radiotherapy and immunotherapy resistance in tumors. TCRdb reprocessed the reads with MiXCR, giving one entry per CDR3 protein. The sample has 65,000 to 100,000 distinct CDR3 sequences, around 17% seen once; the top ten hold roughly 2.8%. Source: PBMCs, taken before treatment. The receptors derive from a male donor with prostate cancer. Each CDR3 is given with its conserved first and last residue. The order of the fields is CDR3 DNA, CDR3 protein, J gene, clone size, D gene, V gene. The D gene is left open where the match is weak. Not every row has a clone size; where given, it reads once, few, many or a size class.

TGTGCCAGCACCTCGGGGGGGGGTGGCTACACCTTC CASTSGGGGYTF TRBJ1-2 many NA TRBV28
TGCGCCAGCAGCACAGCGCCAGGGACCTCCTACGAGCAGTACTTC CASSTAPGTSYEQYF TRBJ2-7 many NA TRBV5-1
TGTGCCAGCAGCTTATATGGGCGACAGTTTAATTCACCCCTCCACTTT CASSLYGRQFNSPLHF TRBJ1-6 NA NA TRBV7-2
TGTGCCAGCAGCAACCGACAGGGGACGTCCTACGAGCAGTACTTC CASSNRQGTSYEQYF TRBJ2-7 many TRBD1 TRBV13
TGTGCCAGCGATAGACGGCTGAACACTGAAGCTTTCTTT CASDRRLNTEAFF TRBJ1-1 many NA TRBV2
TGCAGTGCTTTGGGGAACCTAGCGGGATTCACAGATACGCAGTATTTT CSALGNLAGFTDTQYF TRBJ2-3 many TRBD2 TRBV20-1
TGTGCCAGCAGCAAGACAGGAGAAAACATTCAGTACTTC CASSKTGENIQYF TRBJ2-4 many NA TRBV6-6
TGTGCCAGCAGCCCCGGCCCGGGACCCTCGAAAGGGATAGAGCAGTACTTC CASSPGPGPSKGIEQYF TRBJ2-7 many NA TRBV5-4
TGCAGCGTTCAGGTGGGCGGTTCTGATCAGCCCCAGCATTTT CSVQVGGSDQPQHF TRBJ1-5 many NA TRBV29-1
TGTGCCACCCTCGGGACTAGCGTCCTCAATGAGCAGTTCTTC CATLGTSVLNEQFF TRBJ2-1 many TRBD2 TRBV12-3/TRBV12-4
TGCGCCAGCAGTGATCTCACACCTGAAGCTTTCTTT CASSDLTPEAFF TRBJ1-1 many NA TRBV10-2
TGCAGTGCTAGGTTGGGGCCCGGCTACACCTTC CSARLGPGYTF TRBJ1-2 few NA TRBV20-1
TGTGCCAGCGTAGGGGGGGACATTCAGTACTTC CASVGGDIQYF TRBJ2-4 NA NA TRBV13
TGTGCCAGCAGTTGGAATAGCGGGGGAGTGGGCGAGCAGTACTTC CASSWNSGGVGEQYF TRBJ2-7 many TRBD2 TRBV6-2/TRBV6-3
TGTGCCAGCAGCTCCGGGACAGGGTACAATGAGCAGTTCTTC CASSSGTGYNEQFF TRBJ2-1 many TRBD1 TRBV11-2
TGTGCCAGCAGTCATATGGGGTATGGGGCCAACGTCCTGACTTTC CASSHMGYGANVLTF TRBJ2-6 many NA TRBV11-1
TGTCCCAGCAGCGTATCGGGTCTGAACACTAAAGCTTTCTTT CPSSVSGLNTKAFF TRBJ1-1 NA NA TRBV9
TGTGCCAGCAGCCAAGATTCCGGGACCGTAACCTATGGCTACACCTTC CASSQDSGTVTYGYTF TRBJ1-2 many NA TRBV3-1
TGTGCCAGCAGACAGGACACCTACGAGCAGTACTTC CASRQDTYEQYF TRBJ2-7 many NA TRBV11-2
TGTGCCTGGGGCCCCCCTAGCGGGGGGGCCGCAGATACGCAGTATTTT CAWGPPSGGAADTQYF TRBJ2-3 NA TRBD2 TRBV30
TGCGCCAGCAGTACCAGGGGAAACACCGGGGAGCTGTTTTTT CASSTRGNTGELFF TRBJ2-2 many NA TRBV5-1
TGTGCCAGCAGCCAAGAGGGGGGGGGCACTGAAGCTTTCTTT CASSQEGGGTEAFF TRBJ1-1 many NA TRBV4-2
TGTGCCAGCTCCCTGACCGGTATAATGCGCGAGCAGTACTTC CASSLTGIMREQYF TRBJ2-7 many NA TRBV18
TGCAGTGCTAGAGGGGTAACAGACGAACCCAACTATGGCTACACCTTC CSARGVTDEPNYGYTF TRBJ1-2 NA NA TRBV20-1
TGCGCCAGCAGTCCTTCTCCACATTCCGCCGGACGGGCTTCACCCCTCCACTTT CASSPSPHSAGRASPLHF TRBJ1-6 NA NA TRBV10-2
TGTGCCAGCAGTCCCACAGGGGGCCCCTACGAGCAGTACTTC CASSPTGGPYEQYF TRBJ2-7 many TRBD1 TRBV5-6
TGTGCCAGCAACAACCAGGGGGGGCTCGGCGAGCAGTACTTC CASNNQGGLGEQYF TRBJ2-7 NA NA TRBV27
TGTGCCTGGAGCCGGGACAGGGGCCGCCGAGGGCAGTACTTC CAWSRDRGRRGQYF TRBJ2-7 many TRBD1 TRBV30
TGCAGCGTTGAAGGGGACAGGGAGACCCAGTACTTC CSVEGDRETQYF TRBJ2-5 many TRBD1 TRBV29-1
TGCAGTGCTAGAGATTGGGCCTCGGCAGGAGATAATTCACCCCTCCACTTT CSARDWASAGDNSPLHF TRBJ1-6 many NA TRBV20-1
TGTGCCAGCAGCCGGGGTTGGACCACGACCGGGGAGCTGTTTTTT CASSRGWTTTGELFF TRBJ2-2 many NA TRBV12-3/TRBV12-4
TGTGCCAGCAGCGAAGGTAGCGAGCGGGGGGGTAATGAGCAGTTCTTC CASSEGSERGGNEQFF TRBJ2-1 many NA TRBV21-1
TGTGCCAGCATCGGGGCAGGGGGGATTAGTGAAGAGCAGTACTTC CASIGAGGISEEQYF TRBJ2-7 NA NA TRBV2
TGTGCCAGCAGTCTTGACAGCCAGCTATACAATGAGCAGTTCTTC CASSLDSQLYNEQFF TRBJ2-1 NA NA TRBV12-3/TRBV12-4
TGTGCCAGCAGCTCGGCCGGGACAGGGGGGTCGGGTGAGCAGTTCTTC CASSSAGTGGSGEQFF TRBJ2-1 many TRBD1 TRBV7-3
TGTGCCAGTGCCGCCTCTGGGGCCAACGTCCTGACTTTC CASAASGANVLTF TRBJ2-6 many NA TRBV13
TGTGCCAGCAGCTCCGGGGGGGGATCCTACGAGCAGTACTTC CASSSGGGSYEQYF TRBJ2-7 many TRBD2 TRBV13
TGTGCCAGCAGAACAACAGGGCTTAACTATGGCTACACCTTC CASRTTGLNYGYTF TRBJ1-2 many NA TRBV13
TGTGCCAGCAGCCAATCAGGGCTCCTGAACACCGGGGAGCTGTTTTTT CASSQSGLLNTGELFF TRBJ2-2 many NA TRBV3-1
TGCAGCGTTGAAGATCCCCAAGAGACCCAGTACTTC CSVEDPQETQYF TRBJ2-5 many NA TRBV29-1
TGTGCCAGCAGCTCCGGGACAGGGGTGATCGGTCAGCCCCAGCATTTT CASSSGTGVIGQPQHF TRBJ1-5 NA TRBD1 TRBV5-5